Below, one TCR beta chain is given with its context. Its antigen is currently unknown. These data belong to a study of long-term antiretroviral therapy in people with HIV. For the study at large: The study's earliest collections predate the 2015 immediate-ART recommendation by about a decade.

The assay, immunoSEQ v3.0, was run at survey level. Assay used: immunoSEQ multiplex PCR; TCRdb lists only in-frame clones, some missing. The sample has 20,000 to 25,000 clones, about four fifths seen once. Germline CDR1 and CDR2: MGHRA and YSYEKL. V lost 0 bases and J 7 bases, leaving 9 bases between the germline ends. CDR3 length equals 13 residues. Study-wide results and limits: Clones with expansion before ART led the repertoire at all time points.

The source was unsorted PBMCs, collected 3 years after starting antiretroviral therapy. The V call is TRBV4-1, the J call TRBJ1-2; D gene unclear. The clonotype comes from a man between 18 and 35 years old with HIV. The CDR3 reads CASSQDLGLGYTF. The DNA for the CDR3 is TGCGCCAGCAGCCAAGATTTGGGTCTTGGCTACACCTTC.